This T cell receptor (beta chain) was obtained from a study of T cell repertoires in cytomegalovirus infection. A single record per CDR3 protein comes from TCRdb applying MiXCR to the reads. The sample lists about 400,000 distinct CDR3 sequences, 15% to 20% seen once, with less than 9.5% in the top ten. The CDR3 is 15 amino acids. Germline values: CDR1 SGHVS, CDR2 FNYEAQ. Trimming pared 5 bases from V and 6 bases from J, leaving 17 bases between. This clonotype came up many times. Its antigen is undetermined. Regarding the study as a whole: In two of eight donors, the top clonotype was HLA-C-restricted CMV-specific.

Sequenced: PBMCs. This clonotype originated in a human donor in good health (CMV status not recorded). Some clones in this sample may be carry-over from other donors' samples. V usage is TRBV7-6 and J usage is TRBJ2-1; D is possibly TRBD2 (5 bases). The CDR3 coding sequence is TGTGCCAGCAGCACGACACTAGATATCCCCAATGAGCAGTTCTTC. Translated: CASSTTLDIPNEQFF.